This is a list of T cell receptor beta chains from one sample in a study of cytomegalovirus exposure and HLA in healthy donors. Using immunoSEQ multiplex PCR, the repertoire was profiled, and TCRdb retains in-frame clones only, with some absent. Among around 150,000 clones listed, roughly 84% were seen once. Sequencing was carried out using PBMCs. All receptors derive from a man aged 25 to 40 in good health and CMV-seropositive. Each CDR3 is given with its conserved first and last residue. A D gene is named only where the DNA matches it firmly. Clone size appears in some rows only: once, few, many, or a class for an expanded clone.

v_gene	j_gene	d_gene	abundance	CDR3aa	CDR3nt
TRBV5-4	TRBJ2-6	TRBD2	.	CASSGGGTGANVLTF	TGTGCCAGCAGCGGCGGGGGGACAGGGGCCAACGTCCTGACTTTC
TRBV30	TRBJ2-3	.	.	CAWSLDYSSGTQYF	TGTGCCTGGAGTCTGGACTACTCCTCTGGTACGCAGTATTTT
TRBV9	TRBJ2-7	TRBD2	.	CASSVADSGNEQYF	TGTGCCAGCAGCGTAGCAGATAGCGGGAACGAGCAGTACTTC
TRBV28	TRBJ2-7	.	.	CASQASAGLYEQYF	TGTGCCAGCCAAGCTTCCGCGGGGCTGTACGAGCAGTACTTC
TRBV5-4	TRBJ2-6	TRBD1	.	CASSRPGGSGANVLTF	TGTGCCAGCAGTCGACCAGGGGGCTCTGGGGCCAACGTCCTGACTTTC
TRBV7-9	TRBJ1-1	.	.	CALGRKNTEAFF	TGTGCCCTAGGCCGGAAGAACACTGAAGCTTTCTTT
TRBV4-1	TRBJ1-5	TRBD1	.	CASSQGSARGIHQPQHF	TGCGCCAGCAGCCAAGGTAGTGCCAGGGGGATTCATCAGCCCCAGCATTTT
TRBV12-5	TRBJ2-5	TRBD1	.	CASGLGQGETQYF	TGTGCTAGTGGTTTGGGACAGGGAGAGACCCAGTACTTC
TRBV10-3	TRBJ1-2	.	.	CAISVGGVSGLSGNGYTF	TGTGCCATCAGTGTGGGAGGGGTCTCCGGGCTAAGCGGAAATGGCTACACCTTC
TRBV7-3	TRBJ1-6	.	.	CASSSLYNSPLHF	TGTGCCAGCAGCTCCCTTTATAATTCACCCCTCCACTTT
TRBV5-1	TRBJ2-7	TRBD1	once	CASSKGQDSYEQYF	TGCGCCAGCAGCAAAGGACAGGACTCCTACGAGCAGTACTTC
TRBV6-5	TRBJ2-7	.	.	CASTHPVSYEQYF	TGTGCCAGCACCCACCCGGTCTCATACGAGCAGTACTTC
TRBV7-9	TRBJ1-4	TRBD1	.	CASSLGQGGKLFF	TGTGCCAGCAGCTTAGGACAGGGTGGAAAACTGTTTTTT
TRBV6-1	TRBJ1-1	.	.	CASSDNRVEAFF	TGTGCCAGCAGTGATAACAGGGTTGAGGCTTTCTTT
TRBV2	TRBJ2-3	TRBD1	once	CASNGQGAPDTQYF	TGTGCCAGCAATGGACAGGGGGCGCCGGATACGCAGTATTTT
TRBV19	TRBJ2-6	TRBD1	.	CASSTGQGAGANVLTF	TGTGCCAGTAGTACCGGACAGGGGGCTGGGGCCAACGTCCTGACTTTC
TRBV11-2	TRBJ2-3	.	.	CASSLGGIGSDTQYF	TGTGCCAGCAGCTTAGGAGGGATTGGGTCAGATACGCAGTATTTT
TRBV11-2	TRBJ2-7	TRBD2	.	CASSLDGRAPYEQYF	TGTGCCAGCAGCCTCGACGGGAGGGCCCCGTACGAGCAGTACTTC
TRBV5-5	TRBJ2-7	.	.	CASSLVGVDEQYF	TGTGCCAGCAGCTTGGTAGGGGTCGACGAGCAGTACTTC
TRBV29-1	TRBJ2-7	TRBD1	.	CSVEGDRDSSYEQYF	TGCAGCGTTGAAGGGGACCGGGACAGTTCCTACGAGCAGTACTTC
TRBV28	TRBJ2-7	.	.	CASSLQGLRSYEQYF	TGTGCCAGCAGTCTACAGGGACTAAGGTCCTACGAGCAGTACTTC
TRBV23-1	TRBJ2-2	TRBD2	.	CASSHRHAGGPGTGELFF	TGCGCCAGCAGTCATCGCCACGCGGGGGGTCCCGGCACCGGGGAGCTGTTTTTT
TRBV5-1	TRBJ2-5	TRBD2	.	CASSPGLAGGETQYF	TGCGCCAGCAGCCCGGGACTAGCAGGGGGGGAGACCCAGTACTTC
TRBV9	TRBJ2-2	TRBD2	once	CASSVATSGVGELFF	TGTGCCAGCAGCGTAGCGACTAGCGGGGTGGGGGAGCTGTTTTTT